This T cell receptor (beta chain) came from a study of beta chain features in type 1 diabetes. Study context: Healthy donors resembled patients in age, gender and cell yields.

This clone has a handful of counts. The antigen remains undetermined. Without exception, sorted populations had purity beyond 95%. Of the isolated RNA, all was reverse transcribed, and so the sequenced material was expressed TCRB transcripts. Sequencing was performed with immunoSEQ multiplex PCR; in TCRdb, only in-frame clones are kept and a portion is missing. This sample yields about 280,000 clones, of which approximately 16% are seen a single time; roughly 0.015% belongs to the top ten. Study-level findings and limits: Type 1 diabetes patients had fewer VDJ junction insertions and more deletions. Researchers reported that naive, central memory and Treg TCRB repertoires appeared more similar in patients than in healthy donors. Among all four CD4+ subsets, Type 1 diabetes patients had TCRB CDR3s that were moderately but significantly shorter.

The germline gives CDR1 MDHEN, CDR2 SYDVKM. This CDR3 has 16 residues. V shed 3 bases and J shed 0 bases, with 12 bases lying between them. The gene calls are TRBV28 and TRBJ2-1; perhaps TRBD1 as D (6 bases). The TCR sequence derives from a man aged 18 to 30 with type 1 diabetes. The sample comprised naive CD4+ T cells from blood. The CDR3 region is CASSFLTGFSYNEQFF. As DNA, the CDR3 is TGTGCCAGCAGTTTTTTGACAGGCTTCTCCTACAATGAGCAGTTCTTC.